This T cell receptor beta chain emerged from a study of cytomegalovirus exposure and HLA in healthy donors. Across the whole study: The platform used for the 120 or so validation repertoires matched that of the roughly 670 first-cohort repertoires, a later analysis reported. Study conclusions and caveats: Researchers counted around 180 TCR beta chains as cytomegalovirus-associated.

Data came from immunoSEQ multiplex PCR; TCRdb stores just in-frame clones and leaves some out. The profile shows about 170,000 clones, 89% of them singletons. The V gene's germline CDR1 is SNHLY and CDR2 FYNNEI. This CDR3 is built from 14 residues. Trimming stripped 5 bases from V and 0 bases from J, with 11 bases between. As concerns this clone: Its antigen is unknown.

The sequencing input was PBMCs. V usage is TRBV2 and J usage is TRBJ2-7; perhaps TRBD2 as D (6 bases). The clonotype comes from a woman aged 18-29 years in good health and CMV-seropositive. CDR3 DNA sequence: TGTGCCAGCAGTTTAGCGGAAAGCTCCTACGAGCAGTACTTC. This gives the protein CASSLAESSYEQYF.